The rows below give T cell receptor beta chains drawn from one sample of a study of cytomegalovirus exposure and HLA in healthy donors. Produced via immunoSEQ multiplex PCR; TCRdb's table is partial and in-frame only. Of tens of thousands of clones listed, roughly 95% are singletons. Material for sequencing was PBMCs. These receptors were collected from a woman between 18 and 29 years old in good health and CMV-seropositive. CDR3s leave out the opening cysteine and the closing phenylalanine or tryptophan. Each record gives: V gene, CDR3 protein.

>TRBV14
ASSQTRAAGELF
>TRBV30
AWSAFGGDLFSNTGELF
>TRBV7-6
ASSSETTSATTTGELF
>TRBV7-3
ASSPSAQGAKDTQY
>TRBV7-2
ASSLFPGLVDTQY
>TRBV5-1
ASSPQQGGVYGYT
>TRBV9
ASSEGTSLSYNEQF
>TRBV4-1
ASSQEGSTVGNEKLF
>TRBV2
ASTINRDETQY
>TRBV7-3
ASSPSGSGANTDTQY
>TRBV15
ATSERTAGGEKLF
>TRBV5-5
ASSLSRGYTEAF
>TRBV6-1
ASSDRQGRGEKLF